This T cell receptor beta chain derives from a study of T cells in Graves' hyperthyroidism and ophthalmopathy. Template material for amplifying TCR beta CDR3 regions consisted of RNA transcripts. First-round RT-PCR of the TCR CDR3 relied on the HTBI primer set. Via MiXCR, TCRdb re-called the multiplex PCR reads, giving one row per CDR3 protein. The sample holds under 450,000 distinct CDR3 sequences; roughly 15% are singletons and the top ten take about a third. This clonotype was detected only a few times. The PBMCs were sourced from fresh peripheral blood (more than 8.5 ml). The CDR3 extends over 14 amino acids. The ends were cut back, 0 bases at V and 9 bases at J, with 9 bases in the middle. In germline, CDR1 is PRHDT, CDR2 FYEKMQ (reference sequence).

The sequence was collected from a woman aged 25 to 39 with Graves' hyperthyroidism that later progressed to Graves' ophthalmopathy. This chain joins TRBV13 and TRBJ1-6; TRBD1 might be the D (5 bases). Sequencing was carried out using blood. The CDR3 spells CASSLGQGGSPLHF. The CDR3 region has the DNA TGTGCCAGCAGCTTAGGCCAGGGAGGTTCACCCCTCCACTTT. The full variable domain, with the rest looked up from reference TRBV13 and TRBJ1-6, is AAGVIQSPRHLIKEKRETATLKCYPIPRHDTVYWYQQGPGQDPQFLISFYEKMQSDKGSIPDRFSAQQFSDYHSELNMSSLELGDSALYFCASSLGQGGSPLHFGNGTRLTVT.